This T cell receptor beta chain is drawn from a study of monozygotic twins with cystic fibrosis. Study-level findings and limits: Unrelated CF individuals shared fewer identical clonotypes than monozygotic CF twins. Median Simpson clonality of 0.0095 suggested naive T cells predominated.

Clones were read by immunoSEQ multiplex PCR, and TCRdb kept only the in-frame ones, dropping some. Here the sample spans over 30,000 clones, roughly three fifths being singletons. Germline values: CDR1 LGHNA, CDR2 YSLEER. This CDR3 comprises 13 residues. The V gene lost 4 bases and the J gene lost 9 bases, with 14 bases spanning the gap. Remarks on this clone: Its target is not known.

This receptor was identified in a girl under 18 with cystic fibrosis. Sequencing used blood. The V gene is TRBV4-3, the J gene TRBJ2-3; maybe TRBD1 (5 bases). The CDR3 loop reads CASSPGPQSTQYF. The CDR3 DNA reads TGCGCCAGCAGCCCAGGGCCCCAGTCAACGCAGTATTTT.